What follows is one T cell receptor beta chain and its context. The antigen is unknown. The source of the sample is a study of cytomegalovirus exposure and HLA in healthy donors. Study results and caveats: In an earlier analysis, most TCR beta V segments were productive about 87% or about 30% of the time. More clonal expansion characterized HLA-associated TCR beta chains than equally common others in a later analysis.

Among the donors, all were healthy bone marrow donors. 13 Jbeta primers and 60 Vbeta primers were used for the PCR. Original data processing: A follow-up analysis tallied some 80 million unique TCR beta chains, about 11 million shared. TCRdb's table, derived via immunoSEQ multiplex PCR, lists solely in-frame clones and lacks some. D and trimming come from the DNA, and the V and J calls and clone size come from that table. The sample includes over 200,000 clones, approximately 84% of them seen just once. V lost 1 base and J lost 0, with 4 bases in between. Germline V gives CDR1 SGDLS, CDR2 YYNGEE. CDR3 length: 13 residues.

The sequence came from a woman aged 40 to 50 in good health and CMV-seronegative. The sample comprised PBMCs. The V and J genes are TRBV9 and TRBJ1-1; D is unclear. The CDR3 region has the DNA TGTGCCAGCAGCGTATCTCTGAACACTGAAGCTTTCTTT. Amino acids: CASSVSLNTEAFF.